The rows below give T cell receptor beta chains drawn from one sample of a study of T cells in Graves' hyperthyroidism and ophthalmopathy. TCRdb redid the calling of the multiplex PCR reads with MiXCR, one entry per CDR3 protein. Found here are under 400,000 distinct CDR3 sequences, around 15% of them singletons; the top ten hold around 20%. Sequencing used blood. The receptors were gathered from an older woman with Graves' ophthalmopathy. Each CDR3 is given with its conserved first and last residue. The D gene is left open where the match is weak. Expanded clones are given a class, and other clones once, few, many or no size at all.

clone_size,v_call,d_call,j_call,cdr3_nt,cdr3_aa
NA,TRBV4-1,NA,TRBJ1-5,TGCGCCAGCAGCCTAGGGGTGATGAGCAATCAGCCCCAGCATTTT,CASSLGVMSNQPQHF
many,TRBV7-9,TRBD2,TRBJ2-5,TGTGCCAGCAGCTCCCCGGGGGGGACACCCCAAGAGACCCAGTACTTC,CASSSPGGTPQETQYF
many,TRBV7-3,NA,TRBJ2-7,TGTGCCAGCAGCCCTAGGCCTGGATACGAGCAGTACTTC,CASSPRPGYEQYF
many,TRBV12-5,NA,TRBJ2-1,TGTGCTAGTGGTTTGGTTAGGTCACCAGAACATGAGCAGTTCTTC,CASGLVRSPEHEQFF
many,TRBV27,NA,TRBJ1-5,TGTGCCAGCAGTCTCGGGGCGAATCAGCCCCAGCATTTT,CASSLGANQPQHF
NA,TRBV11-2,TRBD2,TRBJ2-5,TGTGCCAGCAGCTCCCAAGCGGGAGGGGCCCAAGAGACCCAGTACTTC,CASSSQAGGAQETQYF
few,TRBV9,NA,TRBJ2-2,TGTGCCAGCAGCGCCGGGGCCCCAAACACCGGGGAGCTGTTTTTT,CASSAGAPNTGELFF
many,TRBV2,TRBD1,TRBJ2-1,TGTGCCAGCAGCATACCCGGGACAGTCTACAATGAGCAGTTCTTC,CASSIPGTVYNEQFF
many,TRBV2,NA,TRBJ2-1,TGTGCCAGCAGTGAAGCAGCTGAGCAGTTCTTC,CASSEAAEQFF
few,TRBV6-5,TRBD2,TRBJ2-3,TGTGCCAGCAGTACTGGACTAGCGGGAGTAGATACGCAGTATTTT,CASSTGLAGVDTQYF
few,TRBV5-1,TRBD1,TRBJ2-5,TGCACCAGCAGCCTGACAGGGGGCCAGGAGACCCAGTACTTC,CTSSLTGGQETQYF
many,TRBV12-3/TRBV12-4,TRBD1,TRBJ2-7,TGTGCCAGCAGTCCAGTGGGACAGGAGAGGGAGCAGTACTTC,CASSPVGQEREQYF
few,TRBV24-1,NA,TRBJ2-2,TGTGCCACCAGTCCTTGGCGGCAGGGGAGGACCGGGGAGCTGTTTTTT,CATSPWRQGRTGELFF
NA,TRBV5-1,NA,TRBJ2-3,TGCGCCAGCAAGAACAGGGTCGGCACAGATACGCAATATTTT,CASKNRVGTDTQYF
many,TRBV2,TRBD1,TRBJ1-5,TGTGCCAGCAGTCGATCCGGGACAGGGGTTGGTCAGCCCCAGCATTTT,CASSRSGTGVGQPQHF
NA,TRBV11-2,TRBD2,TRBJ2-7,TGTGCCAGCAGCTCGGGACTAGCGGGGCTCTACGAGCAGTACTTC,CASSSGLAGLYEQYF
many,TRBV6-2/TRBV6-3,NA,TRBJ2-5,TGTGCCAGCACCAGGACGGAACAAGAGACCCAGTACTTC,CASTRTEQETQYF
many,TRBV27,NA,TRBJ2-7,TGTGCCAGCAGTTTTTTGGACAGACGAACCTACGAGCAGTACTTC,CASSFLDRRTYEQYF
many,TRBV6-2/TRBV6-3,NA,TRBJ2-5,TGTGCCAGCAGGGAACTAGCAGAAGAGACCCAGTACTTC,CASRELAEETQYF
many,TRBV5-1,NA,TRBJ2-5,TGTGCCAGCAGCTTGGGACAAGAGACCCAGTACTTC,CASSLGQETQYF
many,TRBV7-9,NA,TRBJ2-5,TGTGCCAGCAGCTCGCGACGAACAGGGTTGGGGATAGAGACCCAGTACTTC,CASSSRRTGLGIETQYF
many,TRBV29-1,TRBD2,TRBJ2-1,TGCAGCGTTGAACTGCGGGAGAGGCACAATGAGCAGTTCTTC,CSVELRERHNEQFF
many,TRBV28,TRBD2,TRBJ2-1,TGTGCCAGCAGCAGAGCGGGACTATCCTACAATGAGCAGTTCTTC,CASSRAGLSYNEQFF
many,TRBV5-1,NA,TRBJ1-2,TGCGCCAGCAGCCCTACGGGGCAGGATGGCTACACCTTC,CASSPTGQDGYTF
many,TRBV20-1,NA,TRBJ2-3,TGCAGTGCTAGAGATCGGGGGCCAGATACGCAGTATTTT,CSARDRGPDTQYF
many,TRBV3-1,TRBD1,TRBJ1-1,TGTGCCAGCAGCCACACGACAGGGGGCACTGAAGCTTTCTTT,CASSHTTGGTEAFF
few,TRBV28,NA,TRBJ2-1,TGTGCCAGCAGTGAATCGGGCAGGAGCTCCTACAATGAGCAGTTCTTC,CASSESGRSSYNEQFF
many,TRBV5-1,NA,TRBJ2-1,TGCGCCAGCTACAGAGGGATAGGGGTTCGGGAGCAGTTCTTC,CASYRGIGVREQFF
NA,TRBV6-1,TRBD1,TRBJ2-7,TGTGCCAGCATGGTTGGACAGGGGATTACCTACGAGCAGTACTTC,CASMVGQGITYEQYF
many,TRBV6-2/TRBV6-3,NA,TRBJ1-5,TGTGCCAGCAGCTCTAGAGAGTGGGGGGACTATAGCAATCAGCCCCAGCATTTT,CASSSREWGDYSNQPQHF
NA,TRBV19,TRBD1,TRBJ1-4,TGTGCCAGTAAGCCCGCCAGGGGGATTATAGAAAAACTGTTTTTT,CASKPARGIIEKLFF
NA,TRBV24-1,NA,TRBJ2-3,TGTGCCACCAGTTTCCAGAGCACAGATACGCAGTATTTT,CATSFQSTDTQYF
many,TRBV7-9,TRBD2,TRBJ2-1,TGTGCCAGCAGTCACCCCGTAGCGGGAGGGCTGGTATATGAGCAGTTCTTC,CASSHPVAGGLVYEQFF
many,TRBV7-3,TRBD1,TRBJ1-1,TGTGCCAGCAGCTTGGGGACAGGTGGTAACACTGAAGCTTTCTTT,CASSLGTGGNTEAFF
many,TRBV6-1,TRBD1,TRBJ2-7,TGTGCCAGCAGTGAAGCGGGCGGACAGGTCTACGAGCAGTACTTC,CASSEAGGQVYEQYF
NA,TRBV3-1,TRBD1,TRBJ1-2,TGTGCCAGCAGCCAAGAGCCGGGACAGCCTAACTATGGCTACACCTTC,CASSQEPGQPNYGYTF
few,TRBV19,NA,TRBJ2-2,TGTGCCAGTAGTATAGGAACATGGAACGGGGAGCTGTTTTTT,CASSIGTWNGELFF
few,TRBV7-2,TRBD2,TRBJ2-5,TGTGCCAGCAGCCCAGAGGGTCTAGCGGGAGTGGAGACCCAGTACTTC,CASSPEGLAGVETQYF
many,TRBV27,NA,TRBJ2-7,TGTGCCAGCAGTCCAACACGTTCCGGACCCGGGGGCTCCTACGAGCAGTACTTC,CASSPTRSGPGGSYEQYF
NA,TRBV5-1,TRBD2,TRBJ2-1,TGCGCCAGCAGCTTGTCTCCTCTAGCGGCCTACAATGAGCAGTTCTTC,CASSLSPLAAYNEQFF
few,TRBV28,NA,TRBJ2-1,TGTGCCAGCTGCGGACCTCTTGAGCAGTTCTTC,CASCGPLEQFF
NA,TRBV29-1,NA,TRBJ2-7,TGCAGCGTTCTGGACGGTACCTACGAGCAGTACTTC,CSVLDGTYEQYF
few,TRBV7-8,TRBD2,TRBJ2-7,TGTGCCAGCAGCTTAACAAATTCCGGGACTAGCGGGAGGGCCACCCCCTACGAGCAGTACTTC,CASSLTNSGTSGRATPYEQYF
many,TRBV6-6,NA,TRBJ1-1,TGTGCCAGCAGTTACGCGAGGGCGCACACTGAAGCTTTCTTT,CASSYARAHTEAFF
NA,TRBV5-1,NA,TRBJ2-1,TGCGCCAGCAGCCCACCCCAGGGATGGCAGTTCTTC,CASSPPQGWQFF
many,TRBV18,NA,TRBJ2-3,TGTGCCAGCTCACCCCGGGGAGTCAACACAGATACGCAGTATTTT,CASSPRGVNTDTQYF
NA,TRBV30,TRBD2,TRBJ2-1,TGTGCCTGGAGTGTAATCGGCCGGGGGGTATACAATGAGCAGTTCTTC,CAWSVIGRGVYNEQFF
once,TRBV28,NA,TRBJ1-1,TGTGCCAGCAGTTATGGCATTGAAGCTTTCTTT,CASSYGIEAFF
few,TRBV28,NA,TRBJ1-4,TGTGCCAGCTACGGGAGGGCTAATGAAAAACTGTTTTTT,CASYGRANEKLFF
many,TRBV5-1,NA,TRBJ2-7,TGCGCCAGCAGCTTGGCCAACGAGCAGTACTTC,CASSLANEQYF
many,TRBV5-1,TRBD1,TRBJ1-1,TGCGCCAGCAGCGACAGGGTAAACACTGAAGCTTTCTTT,CASSDRVNTEAFF
few,TRBV10-2,NA,TRBJ2-1,TGCGCCAGCAGTGATCCGATTCAACCGGATGAGCAGTTCTTC,CASSDPIQPDEQFF
many,TRBV7-9,NA,TRBJ2-1,TGTGCCTCCAAGCTAGGTTCCAATGAGCAGTTCTTC,CASKLGSNEQFF
many,TRBV3-1,NA,TRBJ2-5,TGTGCCAGCAGCCATAGCCTCGGGGCAGGGGAAGAGACCCAGTACTTC,CASSHSLGAGEETQYF
NA,TRBV3-1,NA,TRBJ2-6,TGTGCCACCGCTGGAGGGGCCAACGTCCTGACTTTC,CATAGGANVLTF